This TCR beta chain stems from a study of beta chain features in type 1 diabetes. This CDR3 is 16 amino acids long. V lost 5 bases, J lost 7 bases, and 14 bases stayed unmatched. CDR1 and CDR2 (germline): SEHNR, FQNEAQ (reference sequence). The whole isolated RNA underwent reverse transcription, so sequencing captured expressed TCRB transcripts. Clones were read by immunoSEQ multiplex PCR, and TCRdb kept only the in-frame ones, dropping some. In the table there are 450,000 or so clones, over 10% of which are singletons. Populations obtained by sorting all exceeded 98% purity. Sequencing used naive CD4+ T cells from blood. This TCR came from a woman aged 18-29 years in good health. The chain has TRBV7-9 and TRBJ2-7; 10 nucleotides align to TRBD1. The DNA for the CDR3 is TGTGCCAGCAGCCTCCCGACAGGGGGCCAGTCTGGGGAGCAGTACTTC. This sequence encodes CASSLPTGGQSGEQYF.